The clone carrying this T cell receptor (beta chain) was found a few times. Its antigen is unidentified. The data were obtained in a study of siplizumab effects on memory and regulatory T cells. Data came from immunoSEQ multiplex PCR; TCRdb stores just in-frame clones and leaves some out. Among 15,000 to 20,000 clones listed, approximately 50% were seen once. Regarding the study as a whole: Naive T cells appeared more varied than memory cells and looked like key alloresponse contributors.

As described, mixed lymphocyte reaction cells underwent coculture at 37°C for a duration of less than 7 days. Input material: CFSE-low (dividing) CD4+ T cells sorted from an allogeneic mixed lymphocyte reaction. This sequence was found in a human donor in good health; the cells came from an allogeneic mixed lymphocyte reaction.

The CDR3 spells CAISGVNTGELFF. CDR3 coding DNA: TGTGCCATCAGTGGGGTTAACACCGGGGAGCTGTTTTTT. The chain uses TRBV10-3 and TRBJ2-2, with D unresolved. The CDR3 has 13 residues. V was trimmed by 4 bases and J by 2 bases, leaving 5 bases between them. CDR1 and CDR2 (germline): ENHRY, SYGVKD.